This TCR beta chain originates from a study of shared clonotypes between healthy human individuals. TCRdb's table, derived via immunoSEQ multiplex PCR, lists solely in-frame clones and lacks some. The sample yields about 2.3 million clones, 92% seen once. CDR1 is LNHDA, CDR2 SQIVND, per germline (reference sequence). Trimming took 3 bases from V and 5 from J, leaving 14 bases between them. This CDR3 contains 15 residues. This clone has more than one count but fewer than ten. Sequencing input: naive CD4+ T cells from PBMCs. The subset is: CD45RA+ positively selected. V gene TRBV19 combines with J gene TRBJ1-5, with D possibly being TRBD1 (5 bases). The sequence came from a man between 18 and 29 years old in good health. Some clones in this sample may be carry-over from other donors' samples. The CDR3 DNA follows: TGTGCCAGTAGTATCCTCGGGGGTGACGATCAGCCCCAGCATTTT. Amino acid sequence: CASSILGGDDQPQHF.